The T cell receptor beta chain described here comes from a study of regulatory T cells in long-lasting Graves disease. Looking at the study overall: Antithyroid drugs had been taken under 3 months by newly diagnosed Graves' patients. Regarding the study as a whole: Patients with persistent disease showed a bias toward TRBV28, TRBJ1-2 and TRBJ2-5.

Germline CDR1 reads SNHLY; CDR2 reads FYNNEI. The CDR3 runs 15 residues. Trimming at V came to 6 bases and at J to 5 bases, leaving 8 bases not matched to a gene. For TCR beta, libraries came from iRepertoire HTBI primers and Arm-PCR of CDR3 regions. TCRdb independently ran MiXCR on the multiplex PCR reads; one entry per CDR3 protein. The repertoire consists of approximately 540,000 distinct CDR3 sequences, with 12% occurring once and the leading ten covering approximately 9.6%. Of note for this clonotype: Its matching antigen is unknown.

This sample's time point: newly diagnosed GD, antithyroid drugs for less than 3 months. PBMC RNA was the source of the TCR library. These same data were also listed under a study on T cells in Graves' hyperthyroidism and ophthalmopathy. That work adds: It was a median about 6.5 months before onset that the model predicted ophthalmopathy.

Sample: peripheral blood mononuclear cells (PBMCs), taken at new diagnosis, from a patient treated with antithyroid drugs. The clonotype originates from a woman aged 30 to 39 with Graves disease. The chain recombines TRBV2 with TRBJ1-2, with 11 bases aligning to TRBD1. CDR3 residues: CASRARTGGRYGYTF. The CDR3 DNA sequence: TGTGCCAGCAGGGCAAGGACAGGGGGCCGGTATGGCTACACCTTC.